This T cell receptor beta chain is drawn from a study of T cell responses to AZD1222 COVID-19 vaccine. TCRdb's copy holds only in-frame clones and misses some; the assay was immunoSEQ multiplex PCR. This table has 130,000 or so clones, 80% to 90% appearing once. The CDR3 contains 13 residues. Per the germline V gene, CDR1 is SQVTM and CDR2 is ANQGSEA. The V gene end was trimmed by 6 bases and the J gene end by 4 bases; junction bases not matched to a gene: 3. Study-wide findings and caveats: Along spike, vaccine-associated CD4 TCRs were found throughout, with dominance at 160-218 and 743-854. The number of AZD1222 recipients seropositive at baseline was only 5 to 7. Only after the peak T cell response were repertoires sampled.

Points on this clone: Its antigen is undetermined.

The sequence derives from an adult in good health. The specimen was peripheral blood, collected on day 0 of AZD1222 vaccination. The genes are TRBV29-1 and TRBJ2-7; TRBD2 matches at 13 bases. The CDR3 DNA reads as TGCAGCGTCCGGACTAGCGGGGGTTACGAGCAGTACTTC. Translating it yields CSVRTSGGYEQYF.